Listed here is a single T cell receptor (beta chain). The antigen is undetermined. The data originate from a study of memory CD4+ T cells and cytomegalovirus serostatus. Study-wide background: Of the healthy Belgian adults, eight or nine were CMV seropositive and about 24 seronegative.

Single viable CD3+CD4+CD8-CD45RO+ cells were sorted as the memory CD4+ T cells. After thawing, CD4+ T cells were positively selected. Study-wide findings and caveats: The CMV-associated TCR signature appears largely within the CD4+ memory repertoire. Of around 160 reported CMV TCRbeta sequences, 55 to 80 were found in memory CD4+ repertoires.

Using immunoSEQ multiplex PCR, the repertoire was profiled, and TCRdb retains in-frame clones only, with some absent. The table shows some 50,000 clones, with just over 75% occurring only once. Trimming cost V 6 bases and J 4 bases; bases outside gene matches: 6. Per germline, CDR1 SNHLY and CDR2 FYNNEI. This CDR3 is 15 amino acids long. The receptor was derived from an adult in good health and CMV-seronegative. The chain employs TRBV2 and TRBJ2-2, with TRBD2 identical over 9 bases. Sequencing was carried out using memory CD4+ T cells from blood. CDR3 DNA: TGTGCCAGCAGCTGGACTAGCGAGAGCACCGGGGAGCTGTTTTTT. As protein: CASSWTSESTGELFF.